This T cell receptor beta chain is from a study of blood T cell repertoires in COVID-19. Background on the study: Italy, Spain and the United States were the sources of the convalescent and acute COVID-19 samples. T cells, B-cell-depleted T cells, or PBMCs supplied cDNA or gDNA.

Some clones are missing from TCRdb's copy, which holds only in-frame ones; the method was immunoSEQ multiplex PCR. The profile covers about 110,000 clones, with over 80% appearing a single time and 0.83% taken by the ten largest. V was clipped by 0 bases and J by 5 bases; unmatched bases: 11. The CDR3 has 18 residues. Germline CDR1 LNHNV, CDR2 YYDKDF (reference sequence). This TCR was recovered from a woman between 70 and 85 years old with acute or convalescent COVID-19. Input material: peripheral blood. J is TRBJ2-2 and V is TRBV15; 8 bases line up with TRBD2. In DNA, the CDR3 is TGTGCCACCAGCAGAGATCCCCCGTGGGTAGCGGGAACCGGGGAGCTGTTTTTT. Translation gives CATSRDPPWVAGTGELFF.